These 26 T cell receptor delta chains came from one sample sequenced in a study of gamma-delta chains in newborns, infants, children. TCRdb used CATT to re-call clones from the reads. The sample lists some 8,300 delta-chain clones, 1.5% to 2% occurring once. The specimen was blood. The origin of the receptors is a child who was a newborn, infant or young child, either healthy, febrile or measles-vaccinated (not recorded which).

This clone was found a few times. A single base separates this from a much larger clone, so it may be a read error. Other nucleotide sequences from this sample produce the same CDR3. The chain combines TRDV1 with TRDJ1; 9 bases line up with TRDD2. There are 21 residues in the CDR3. Germline CDR1 is TSWWSYY and CDR2 is QGS. In nucleotides, the CDR3 is TGTGCCCTTGCGACACCGGCCTTCCTACCCCGTACTGACCTTTACACCGATAAACTCATCTTT. Its translation is CALATPAFLPRTDLYTDKLIF.

The CDR3: CALGELNFTFKGMPRSWDTRQMFF. Written as DNA, the CDR3 is TGTGCTCTTGGGGAACTAAATTTTACCTTTAAGGGAATGCCCCGCTCCTGGGACACCCGACAGATGTTTTTC. The V and J genes are TRDV1 and TRDJ3, with D unclear. TCRdb lists no J gene, so it was determined here by aligning the DNA to germline. The germline V gene has CDR1 TSWWSYY and CDR2 QGS. V was pared by 0 bases and J by 0 bases, with 27 bases between. This CDR3 spans 24 amino acids.

CDR3 nucleotide sequence: TGTGCCTTTAGGACGAAGGCCTTCCTACTTCGGGGCTCTAGTGGGTCCGATAAACTCATCTTT. Its translation: CAFRTKAFLLRGSSGSDKLIF. The chain employs TRDV3 and TRDJ1; 9 positions agree with TRDD2. TCRdb records no J gene; here it was assigned by comparing the DNA to germline. CDR1 TVYSNPD and CDR2 GDNSRS come from the germline V gene (reference sequence). CDR3 length: 21 residues. V shed 0 bases, J shed 3 bases, and the junction held 26 bases outside the gene matches.

Remarks on this clone: The protein recorded in TCRdb does not match the translated DNA at residue 8; the protein presented here comes from translating the DNA. The V call is TRDV1, the J call TRDJ1, with D unclear. The CDR3 has 14 residues. Germline loops: CDR1 TSWWSYY, CDR2 QGS. Trimming left V 1 base short and J 7 bases short, with 13 bases between. The CDR3 DNA is TGTGCTCTTGGGGAACCAAATCCCCGGTTTAAACTCATCTTT. It is translated as CALGEPNPRFKLIF.

On this clone itself: Just one base apart from a much larger clone, this may be a read error. The CDR3: CACDTGTGGCFLTAQLFF. Written as DNA, the CDR3 is TGTGCCTGTGACACCGGTACTGGGGGATGCTTTTTGACAGCACAACTCTTCTTT. The chain employs TRDV2 and TRDJ2, with 10 bases that match TRDD3. The CDR3 loop spans 18 amino acids. Germline V gene lookup returns CDR1 GEAIGNYY and CDR2 EKD. V shed 0 bases and J 1 base; nucleotides not matched to a gene: 7.

A few counts support this clone. The amino acid sequence in TCRdb belongs to a much larger clone and departs from this DNA's translation at residue 9, likely a sequencing read error; the sequence shown is translated from the DNA. This chain uses TRDV1 with TRDJ1, with D perhaps matching TRDD2 or TRDD3 (8 bases each). CDR3 length: 20 amino acids. The germline V and J ends were trimmed by 2 bases and 0 bases, with 25 bases remaining between them. The germline V gene has CDR1 TSWWSYY and CDR2 QGS. DNA for the CDR3: TGTGCTCTTGGGGAAGGCCTTCCTATGGGTGGGGGATCGTACACCGATAAACTCATCTTT. Translating it yields CALGEGLPMGGGSYTDKLIF.

The CDR3 reads CALGVPQGGTGGYKMYTDKLIF. CDR3 DNA: TGTGCTCTTGGGGTACCCCAGGGGGGAACTGGGGGATACAAGATGTACACCGATAAACTCATCTTT. V gene TRDV1 combines with J gene TRDJ1; 12 bases are shared with TRDD3. Because TCRdb records no J gene, it was assigned here through a match of the DNA to germline. Trimming removed 4 bases from V and 0 bases from J; junction bases left unmatched: 21. Germline V CDR1 and CDR2: TSWWSYY, QGS. There are 22 residues in the CDR3.

On this clone itself: The protein listed by TCRdb differs at residue 12 from the translated DNA, so the DNA translation is shown. J is TRDJ2 and V is TRDV1; 13 bases are a match to TRDD3. V shed 4 bases and J 9 bases; nucleotides not matched to a gene: 8. The CDR3 is made up of 16 amino acids. CDR1 is TSWWSYY, CDR2 QGS, per germline. The CDR3 reads CALGASLLGDTTQLFF. CDR3 DNA: TGTGCTCTTGGGGCGTCGTTACTGGGGGATACGACACAACTCTTCTTT.

With regard to this clone: The TCRdb protein comes from a much larger clone and disagrees with this DNA's translation at residue 13, likely due to a read error; the protein given here is derived from the DNA. The V call is TRDV2, the J call TRDJ3, with a possible D match to TRDD3 (5 bases). The CDR3 is made up of 18 amino acids. Germline assignment: CDR1 GEAIGNYY and CDR2 EKD. This CDR3 reads CACDTLRDANWDIRQMFF. The CDR3 DNA sequence: TGTGCCTGTGACACCCTCCGGGATGCGAATTGGGACATCCGACAGATGTTTTTC.

Comment on this clone: A much larger clone is a single base away; this may be a read error. The chain joins TRDV1 to TRDJ1; TRDD3 aligns across 8 bases. This CDR3 is 21 amino acids long. Germline CDR1 TSWWSYY, CDR2 QGS. V shed 1 base, J shed 2 bases, and the junction held 21 bases outside the gene matches. The CDR3 here is CALGEQALRIAKYWGTDKLIF. CDR3 in DNA: TGTGCTCTTGGGGAACAGGCCCTAAGGATTGCCAAGTACTGGGGGACCGATAAACTCATCTTT.

This clone was seen a few times. The protein given by TCRdb reflects a much larger clone and differs at residue 9 from this DNA's translation, likely from a read error; the protein shown is the DNA's translation. V gene TRDV1 combines with J gene TRDJ1; 7 bases match TRDD3. Trimming removed 2 bases from V and 3 bases from J; junction bases left unmatched: 18. CDR1 TSWWSYY and CDR2 QGS come from the germline V gene. The CDR3 loop spans 19 amino acids. The DNA for the CDR3 is TGTGCTCTTGGGGAAGTCCCTTTACAGGGGGATCGTAGGGCCGATAAACTCATCTTT. Amino acid sequence: CALGEVPLQGDRRADKLIF.

Worth noting for this clone: The TCRdb protein comes from a much larger clone and disagrees with this DNA's translation at residue 2, likely due to a read error; the protein given here is derived from the DNA. The rearrangement uses TRDV1 and TRDJ1, with 7 bases identical to TRDD3. The CDR3 contains 17 residues. Germline lookup yields CDR1 TSWWSYY and CDR2 QGS. As DNA, the CDR3 is TGTTCTCTTGGGGTACGAGGTGGGGGACGGACCACCGATAAACTCATCTTT. It yields the protein CSLGVRGGGRTTDKLIF.

Points on this clone: With a much larger clone just one base away, this may be a read error. Distinct nucleotide sequences in the sample also encode this CDR3. The chain recombines TRDV1 with TRDJ1, with D perhaps TRDD3 (5 bases). The CDR3 is 23 residues long. Germline CDR1 is TSWWSYY and CDR2 is QGS. The CDR3 sequence: CALGERSGQELIRMRRFTDKLIF. CDR3 in DNA: TGTGCCCTTGGGGAACGTTCTGGCCAGGAACTTATCCGTATGAGACGATTCACCGATAAACTCATCTTT.

V and J are TRDV1 and TRDJ1; no firm D call. Germline V gene lookup returns CDR1 TSWWSYY and CDR2 QGS. The CDR3 is 14 residues long. With 4 bases removed from V and 10 bases from J, the gap between germline ends came to 19 bases. The CDR3 region is CALGVLRGPLRLIF. The CDR3 coding sequence is TGTGCTCTTGGGGTGCTTAGGGGTCCATTGAGACTCATCTTT.

This clone has only a few counts. A read error may account for a junction end that differs from germline. This rearrangement joins TRDV1 to TRDJ1; TRDD3 matches 10 bases. The J gene is absent in TCRdb and was assigned here via DNA matching to germline. Germline V gene data show CDR1 as TSWWSYY and CDR2 as QGS. CDR3 length: 20 residues. DNA for the CDR3: TGTGCCCTTGGGGAACTTAGGCTTTCCCTGGGGGGGGATACGACCGATAAACTCATCTTT. Amino acids: CALGELRLSLGGDTTDKLIF.

Concerning this clone: TCRdb lists the protein of a much larger clone for this DNA, which differs at residue 8, so this is likely a read error; the protein given here is translated from the DNA itself. The chain uses TRDV2 and TRDJ1, with 7 bases fitting TRDD3. The trim removed 0 bases at V and 0 bases at J, leaving 15 bases unmatched. CDR3 size: 19 residues. Germline assignment: CDR1 GEAIGNYY and CDR2 EKD. CDR3 residues: CACDTVFAGGPKYTDKLIF. The CDR3 region has the DNA TGTGCCTGTGACACCGTTTTCGCTGGGGGCCCAAAGTACACCGATAAACTCATCTTT.

Details on this clone: TCRdb's entry gives the protein of a much larger clone, which mismatches this DNA's translation at residue 10, likely from a read error; the protein reported here is translated from the DNA. The chain joins TRDV2 to TRDJ3; 8 bases line up with TRDD3. The J gene, not given by TCRdb, was assigned here from a germline match of the nucleotide sequence. The length of the CDR3 is 20 residues. Germline CDR1 is GEAIGNYY and CDR2 is EKD. Unmatched junction bases numbered 10, after V lost 0 bases and J lost 1 base. CDR3 loop: CACDTVRGISRSWDTRQMFF. CDR3 coding DNA: TGTGCCTGTGACACCGTCAGGGGGATAAGCCGATCCTGGGACACCCGACAGATGTTTTTC.

This clone is medium-sized in the sample. The rearrangement links TRDV1 to TRDJ1; 8 bases line up with TRDD3. After removal of 3 bases from V and 0 bases from J, the junction contained 15 bases not matched to a gene. Germline CDR1 TSWWSYY, CDR2 QGS. CDR3 size: 19 residues. CDR3 region: CALGEYSIELGVYTDKLIF. Here the CDR3 DNA reads TGTGCTCTTGGGGAGTATTCAATTGAACTGGGGGTTTACACCGATAAACTCATCTTT.

This clone was picked up a small number of times. A much larger clone lies a single base off, so this may be a read error. Other DNA sequences from this sample encode an identical CDR3 as well. This chain joins TRDV1 and TRDJ2; TRDD3 agrees at 10 bases. The junction had 7 bases not matched to a gene; V was cut back by 1 base and J by 2 bases. Germline V gives CDR1 TSWWSYY, CDR2 QGS. The CDR3 is 18 residues long. CDR3 amino acids: CALGEPGGYAALTAQLFF. CDR3 nucleotide sequence: TGTGCTCTTGGGGAACCCGGGGGATACGCAGCCTTGACAGCACAACTCTTCTTT.

This clone came up a few times. A far larger clone differs by one base, so this is likely a read error. Other DNA sequences in the same sample also yield this CDR3. CDR3: CACDTSEDWGILGSDKLIF. CDR3 nucleotide sequence: TGTGCCTGTGACACTTCAGAAGACTGGGGGATACTTGGATCCGATAAACTCATCTTT. The chain employs TRDV2 and TRDJ1; TRDD3 aligns across 12 bases. CDR3 length equals 19 residues. Trimming took 1 base from V and 3 from J; bases not matched to a gene: 14. Germline lookup yields CDR1 GEAIGNYY and CDR2 EKD.

This clone is classed as medium-sized. The same CDR3 can be traced to other DNA sequences in this sample. V and J are TRDV1 and TRDJ1; 9 nucleotides line up with TRDD3. Germline CDR1 TSWWSYY, CDR2 QGS. This CDR3 region has 19 residues. V gave up 0 bases and J gave up 0 bases; unmatched junction bases: 11. The CDR3 DNA follows: TGTGCTCTTGGGGAACTTAGAGGGGATACGAGCGATAACACCGATAAACTCATCTTT. The encoded protein is CALGELRGDTSDNTDKLIF.

Worth noting for this clone: A much more abundant neighbour one base away suggests this may be a read error. This chain links TRDV2 with TRDJ2; a possible D gene is TRDD3 (6 bases). Trimming took off 0 bases at V and 6 bases at J, with 7 bases between the two ends. CDR3 length equals 13 residues. Looked up from germline, CDR1 is GEAIGNYY and CDR2 is EKD. CDR3 region: CACDTWGAAQLFF. The CDR3 DNA follows: TGTGCCTGTGACACCTGGGGGGCAGCACAACTCTTCTTT.

In this sample, this clone turned up a few times. TCRdb's listed protein matches a much larger clone and diverges from this DNA's translation at residue 7, likely through a read error; the protein shown comes from the DNA. This sequence joins TRDV1 and TRDJ1; 9 nucleotides agree with TRDD3. Germline loops: CDR1 TSWWSYY, CDR2 QGS. CDR3 length: 20 amino acids. With V trimmed by 0 bases and J by 1 base, 15 bases remained unmatched. The CDR3 coding sequence is TGTGCTCTTGGGGAACTGGCCCTACTAAAGGGGGGATACAGCACCGATAAACTCATCTTT. Its translation is CALGELALLKGGYSTDKLIF.

This clone was seen more than once but under ten times. With a much larger clone just one base away, this may be a read error. This specimen includes other DNA sequences encoding the same CDR3. This chain joins TRDV2 and TRDJ1; the match to TRDD3 covers 9 bases. CDR3 length: 21 residues. J gave up 0 bases and V 0 bases, and 19 bases lay outside the gene matches. Germline V CDR1 and CDR2: GEAIGNYY, EKD. The CDR3 coding sequence is TGTGCCTGTGACACCGTCGGGCGGGCGTACTGGGGGACCCTGCACACCGATAAACTCATCTTT. It yields the protein CACDTVGRAYWGTLHTDKLIF.

Judged by abundance, this clone is large (0.1 to 1%). Other DNA variants within this sample encode the same CDR3. The chain is built from TRDV2 and TRDJ3; 9 nucleotides agree with TRDD3. V shed 0 bases, J shed 4 bases, and the junction held 12 bases outside the gene matches. Germline lookup yields CDR1 GEAIGNYY and CDR2 EKD. The CDR3 is 20 amino acids. Here the CDR3 reads CACDTVLLGDHVWDTRQMFF. Here the CDR3 DNA reads TGTGCCTGTGACACCGTCCTACTGGGGGACCACGTTTGGGACACCCGACAGATGTTTTTC.

This clone is deemed medium-sized. This rearrangement joins TRDV1 to TRDJ1; 9 nucleotides line up with TRDD3. The CDR3 extends over 22 amino acids. Germline lookup yields CDR1 TSWWSYY and CDR2 QGS. J gave up 2 bases and V 2 bases, and 24 bases lay outside the gene matches. DNA for the CDR3: TGTGCTCTTGGGGAATGGGACTTTCCTACAAGGGAGGGGGATACTCGGACCGATAAACTCATCTTT. Protein: CALGEWDFPTREGDTRTDKLIF.